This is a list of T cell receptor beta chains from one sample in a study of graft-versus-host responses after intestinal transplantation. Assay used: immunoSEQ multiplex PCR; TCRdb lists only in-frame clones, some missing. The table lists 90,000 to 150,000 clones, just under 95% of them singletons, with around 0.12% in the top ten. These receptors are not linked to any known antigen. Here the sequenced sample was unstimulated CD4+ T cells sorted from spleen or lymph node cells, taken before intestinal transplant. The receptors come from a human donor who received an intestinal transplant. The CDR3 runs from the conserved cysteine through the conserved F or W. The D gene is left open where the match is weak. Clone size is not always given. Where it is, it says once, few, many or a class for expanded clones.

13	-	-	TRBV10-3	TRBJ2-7	CATSSGVPYEQYF	TGTGCCACCTCCTCGGGGGTCCCCTACGAGCAGTACTTC
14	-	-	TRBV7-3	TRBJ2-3	CASSSRAGTDTQYF	TGTGCCAGCAGCTCTAGGGCGGGCACAGATACGCAGTATTTT
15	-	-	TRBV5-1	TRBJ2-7	CASSLDPGTDYEQYF	TGCGCCAGCAGCTTGGATCCCGGGACGGACTACGAGCAGTACTTC
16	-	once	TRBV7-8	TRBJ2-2	CASSRDKRSITGELFF	TGTGCCAGCAGCCGCGACAAACGGTCGATCACCGGGGAGCTGTTTTTT
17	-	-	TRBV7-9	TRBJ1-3	CASSLGKKLGSGNTIYF	TGTGCCAGCAGCTTAGGGAAGAAGCTAGGGTCTGGAAACACCATATATTTT
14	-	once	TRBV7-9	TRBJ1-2	CASSSAESNYGYTF	TGTGCCAGCAGCTCCGCAGAGTCTAACTATGGCTACACCTTC
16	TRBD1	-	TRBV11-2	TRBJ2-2	CASSLDHRGNTGELFF	TGTGCCAGCAGCTTAGACCACAGGGGAAACACCGGGGAGCTGTTTTTT
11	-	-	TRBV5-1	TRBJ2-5	CASSRSETQYF	TGCGCCAGCAGCCGGTCGGAGACCCAGTACTTC
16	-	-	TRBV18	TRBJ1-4	CASSPPSWQEGEKLFF	TGTGCCAGCTCACCACCGAGTTGGCAGGAGGGAGAAAAACTGTTTTTT
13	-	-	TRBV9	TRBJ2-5	CASSKTDQETQYF	TGTGCCAGCAGTAAGACAGATCAAGAGACCCAGTACTTC
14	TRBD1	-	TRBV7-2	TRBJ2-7	CASSARDRGYEQYF	TGTGCCAGCAGCGCCCGGGACAGGGGTTACGAGCAGTACTTC
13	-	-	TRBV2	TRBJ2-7	CASSERRPIEQYF	TGTGCCAGCAGTGAAAGGCGACCGATCGAGCAGTACTTC
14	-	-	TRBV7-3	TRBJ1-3	CASSLMGAGNTIYF	TGTGCCAGCAGCTTAATGGGTGCTGGAAACACCATATATTTT
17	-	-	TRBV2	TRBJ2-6	CATSRAPTSSGANVLTF	TGTGCCACGAGCCGGGCCCCCACCAGCTCTGGGGCCAACGTCCTGACTTTC
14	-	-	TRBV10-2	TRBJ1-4	CASSEGVLNEKLFF	TGCGCCAGCAGTGAGGGAGTGCTTAATGAAAAACTGTTTTTT
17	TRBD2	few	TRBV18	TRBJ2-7	CASSPPRLAGITYEQYF	TGTGCCAGCTCACCACCACGCCTAGCGGGAATAACCTACGAGCAGTACTTC
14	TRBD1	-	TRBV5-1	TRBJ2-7	CASSPSTGNYEQYF	TGCGCCAGCAGCCCGTCGACAGGGAATTACGAGCAGTACTTC
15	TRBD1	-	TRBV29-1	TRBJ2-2	CSVSTMGQGAGELFF	TGCAGCGTTTCCACTATGGGACAGGGGGCCGGGGAGCTGTTTTTT
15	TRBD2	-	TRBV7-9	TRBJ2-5	CASTRTSGFQETQYF	TGTGCCAGCACCCGGACTAGCGGATTCCAAGAGACCCAGTACTTC
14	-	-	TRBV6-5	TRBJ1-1	CASSEFRSRSEAFF	TGTGCCAGCAGTGAATTCAGAAGCCGGTCTGAAGCTTTCTTT
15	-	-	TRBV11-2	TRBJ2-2	CASSSRTPNTGELFF	TGTGCCAGCAGCTCCAGGACCCCGAACACCGGGGAGCTGTTTTTT
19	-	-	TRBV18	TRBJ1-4	CASSYSGTLGSQGNEKLFF	TGTGCCAGCTCATACTCCGGGACACTCGGGTCCCAAGGGAATGAAAAACTGTTTTTT
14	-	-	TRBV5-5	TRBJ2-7	CASSLAPGFYEQYF	TGTGCCAGCAGCTTGGCCCCAGGGTTCTACGAGCAGTACTTC